The rows below give T cell receptor beta chains drawn from one sample of a study of brain T cells in children with intractable seizures. The assay was immunoSEQ multiplex PCR, and TCRdb's table has in-frame clones only and misses some. The sample yields about 340,000 clones, approximately 93% seen once. Sample: peripheral blood, taken 4 to 5 months after surgery. The receptors were gathered from a boy younger than two with tuberous sclerosis and intractable seizures. The CDR3 runs from the conserved cysteine through the conserved F or W. The D gene is left open where the match is weak. Clone size, where shown, is once, few, many, or a class for clones that have expanded.

d_gene: TRBD2; v_gene: TRBV7-9; abundance: -; j_gene: TRBJ2-1; CDR3aa: CASSPWGSGGSQEQFF; CDR3nt: TGTGCCAGCAGCCCCTGGGGTAGCGGGGGGTCCCAGGAGCAGTTCTTC
d_gene: TRBD2; v_gene: TRBV28; abundance: once; j_gene: TRBJ2-7; CDR3aa: CASSHTSGRIYEQYF; CDR3nt: TGTGCCAGCAGTCATACTAGCGGGAGAATCTACGAGCAGTACTTC
d_gene: TRBD2; v_gene: TRBV7-2; abundance: once; j_gene: TRBJ2-1; CDR3aa: CASSLALAVRYNEQFF; CDR3nt: TGTGCCAGCAGCTTGGCCCTAGCGGTGAGATACAATGAGCAGTTCTTC
d_gene: -; v_gene: TRBV6-1; abundance: -; j_gene: TRBJ1-5; CDR3aa: CASSEALVQPQHF; CDR3nt: TGTGCCAGCAGTGAAGCGCTCGTCCAGCCCCAGCATTTT
d_gene: -; v_gene: TRBV5-6; abundance: -; j_gene: TRBJ1-1; CDR3aa: CASSSLGGGGNTEAFF; CDR3nt: TGTGCCAGCAGCTCCCTGGGCGGGGGTGGTAACACTGAAGCTTTCTTT
d_gene: TRBD2; v_gene: TRBV28; abundance: once; j_gene: TRBJ2-7; CDR3aa: CASSLSSGSYEQYF; CDR3nt: TGTGCCAGCAGTTTATCTAGCGGGAGTTACGAGCAGTACTTC
d_gene: TRBD1; v_gene: TRBV7-8; abundance: -; j_gene: TRBJ1-1; CDR3aa: CASRPTGGTEAFF; CDR3nt: TGTGCCAGCAGACCTACAGGGGGCACTGAAGCTTTCTTT
d_gene: TRBD2; v_gene: TRBV5-4; abundance: -; j_gene: TRBJ2-5; CDR3aa: CASTGWTSGVKKQETQYF; CDR3nt: TGTGCCAGCACCGGGTGGACTAGCGGGGTTAAGAAGCAAGAGACCCAGTACTTC
d_gene: -; v_gene: TRBV12-3/TRBV12-4; abundance: -; j_gene: TRBJ2-3; CDR3aa: CASSLLVDTQYF; CDR3nt: TGTGCCAGCAGTTTGCTCGTAGATACGCAGTATTTT
d_gene: -; v_gene: TRBV18; abundance: -; j_gene: TRBJ2-7; CDR3aa: CASSPDTGYEQYF; CDR3nt: TGTGCCAGCTCACCCGACACTGGCTACGAGCAGTACTTC
d_gene: -; v_gene: TRBV25-1; abundance: -; j_gene: TRBJ1-4; CDR3aa: CASSELRGDDEKLFF; CDR3nt: TGTGCCAGCAGTGAATTACGAGGGGATGATGAAAAACTGTTTTTT
d_gene: TRBD2; v_gene: TRBV10-2; abundance: -; j_gene: TRBJ2-1; CDR3aa: CASSTSGIIREQFF; CDR3nt: TGCGCCAGCAGTACTAGCGGGATTATTCGGGAGCAGTTCTTC
d_gene: TRBD1; v_gene: TRBV4-2; abundance: -; j_gene: TRBJ1-1; CDR3aa: CASSFLPGQGNTEAFF; CDR3nt: TGTGCCAGCAGCTTCCTACCGGGACAGGGAAACACTGAAGCTTTCTTT
d_gene: TRBD1; v_gene: TRBV4-1; abundance: -; j_gene: TRBJ1-5; CDR3aa: CASSQAQRTGINPQHF; CDR3nt: TGCGCCAGCAGCCAAGCCCAACGGACAGGGATCAACCCCCAGCATTTT
d_gene: -; v_gene: TRBV24-1; abundance: -; j_gene: TRBJ2-5; CDR3aa: CATSDSSIQETQYF; CDR3nt: TGTGCCACCAGTGATTCAAGCATCCAAGAGACCCAGTACTTC